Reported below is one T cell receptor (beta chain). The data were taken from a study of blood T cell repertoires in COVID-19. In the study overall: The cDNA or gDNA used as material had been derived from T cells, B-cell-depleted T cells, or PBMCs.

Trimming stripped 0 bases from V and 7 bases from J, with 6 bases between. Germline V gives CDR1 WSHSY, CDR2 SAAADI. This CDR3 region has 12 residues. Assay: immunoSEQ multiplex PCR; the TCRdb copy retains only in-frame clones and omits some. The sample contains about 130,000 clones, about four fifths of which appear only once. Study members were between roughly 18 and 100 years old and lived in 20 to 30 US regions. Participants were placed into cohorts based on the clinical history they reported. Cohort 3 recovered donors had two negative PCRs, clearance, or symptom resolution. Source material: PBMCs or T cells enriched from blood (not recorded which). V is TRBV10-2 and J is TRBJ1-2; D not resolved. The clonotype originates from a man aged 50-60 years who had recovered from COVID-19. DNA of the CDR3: TGCGCCAGCAGTGAGTCTAACATTGGCTACACCTTC. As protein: CASSESNIGYTF.